This T cell receptor (beta chain) was captured in a study of cytomegalovirus exposure and HLA in healthy donors. Study-wide findings and caveats: The study labeled more than 150 TCR beta chains cytomegalovirus-associated. Looking again later, the authors saw that most CMV-associated TCR beta chains seemed HLA-restricted.

PCR involved 60 Vbeta and 13 Jbeta primers. TCRdb keeps only in-frame clones here, not all; method: immunoSEQ multiplex PCR. The sample yields under 150,000 clones, 82% seen once. Regarding this clone: Its matching antigen is unknown.

This CDR3 contains 17 residues. V lost 5 bases, J lost 7 bases, and 8 bases stayed unmatched. CDR1 is MDHEN and CDR2 is SYDVKM in the germline V gene. Sequenced material: PBMCs. This TCR derives from a male donor in good health and CMV-seronegative. The chain carries TRBV28 and TRBJ2-2; 15 positions agree with TRBD2. Here the CDR3 reads CASSVGTSGRSGGELFF. The CDR3 DNA sequence: TGTGCCAGCAGTGTCGGGACTAGCGGGAGGTCGGGCGGGGAGCTGTTTTTT.